A single T cell receptor (beta chain) is shown here with its context. This CDR3 comprises 16 residues. V was shortened by 0 bases and J by 0 bases, with 13 bases between the two germline ends. Germline V gene data show CDR1 as SGHRS and CDR2 as YFSETQ. The data were obtained in a study of blood T cell repertoires in COVID-19. Turning to the study itself: Sources were T cells, B-cell-depleted T cells, or PBMCs; the material itself was cDNA or gDNA.

Per the authors' pipeline: It was from reference gene primer amplification that nucleated cell counts were estimated. Here immunoSEQ multiplex PCR was the method, and the copy in TCRdb shows in-frame clones only, minus some. V, J and clone size reflect that table, while D and trimming were determined from the DNA. The table lists fewer than 500,000 clones, approximately 90% of them singletons. Sequencing used PBMCs or T cells enriched from blood (not recorded which). This clonotype was obtained from a man aged 30 to 45 who had recovered from COVID-19. V usage is TRBV5-1 and J usage is TRBJ2-7; TRBD2 is a possible D gene (7 bases). The CDR3 DNA reads TGCGCCAGCAGCTTGGTATCAGGGGACTACTCCTACGAGCAGTACTTC. It specifies CASSLVSGDYSYEQYF.